Given below is one T cell receptor (beta chain) in context. Antigen specificity is unknown. Sequencing used immunoSEQ v3.0 at survey level. Assay: immunoSEQ multiplex PCR; the TCRdb copy retains only in-frame clones and omits some. The table records 20,000 to 25,000 clones, approximately 90% of them present only once. CDR3 length: 14 amino acids. Trimming took off 1 base at V and 10 bases at J, with 11 bases between the two ends. Per germline, CDR1 KGHSH and CDR2 LQKENI. This record belongs to a study of long-term antiretroviral therapy in people with HIV. Study outcomes and limitations: Specimen acquisition occurred between 2004 and 2017, potentially under older ART regimens. Although diversity increased after ART, it remained lower than in transplant donor controls. Clones that had undergone expansion before ART dominated the repertoire at all time points.

One or more pre-ART and two or more post-ART PBMC samples were available from each donor. This rearrangement joins TRBV18 to TRBJ1-6, with D hard to call. Sequenced material: unsorted PBMCs, taken 0.6 years after starting antiretroviral therapy. The source of this sequence is a man aged 55 to 70 with HIV. CDR3 DNA: TGTGCCAGCTCACCACAGGCTGGAGGCTCACCCCTCCACTTT. It encodes CASSPQAGGSPLHF.